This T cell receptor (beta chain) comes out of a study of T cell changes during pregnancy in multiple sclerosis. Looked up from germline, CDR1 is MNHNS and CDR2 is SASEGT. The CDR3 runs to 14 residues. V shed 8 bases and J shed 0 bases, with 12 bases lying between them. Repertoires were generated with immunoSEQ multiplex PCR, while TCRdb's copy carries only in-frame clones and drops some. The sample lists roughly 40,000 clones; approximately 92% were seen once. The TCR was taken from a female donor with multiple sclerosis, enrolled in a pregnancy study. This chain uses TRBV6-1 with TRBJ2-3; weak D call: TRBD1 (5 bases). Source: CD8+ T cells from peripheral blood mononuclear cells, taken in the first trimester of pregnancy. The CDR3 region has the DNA TGTGCCAGCGGGGCAGCGCGGAGCACAGATACGCAGTATTTT. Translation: CASGAARSTDTQYF.